This T cell receptor (beta chain) appears in the sequencing data of a study of blood T cell repertoires in COVID-19. Study summary: The samples span acute and convalescent COVID-19 from the United States, Italy and Spain.

Under the authors' procedure: Quantification of nucleated cells was approximated via reference gene primer amplification. Clones were read by immunoSEQ multiplex PCR, and TCRdb kept only the in-frame ones, dropping some. V, J and clone size are those of that table, while D and trimming were read from the DNA. The repertoire has about 200,000 clones, 80% to 90% of them found once; the top ten carry approximately 13%. What was sequenced was peripheral blood. The sequence came from a human donor in a cohort sampled during active COVID-19.

The CDR3 here is CASSPGTGVGYTF. As DNA, the CDR3 is TGTGCCAGCAGCCCCGGGACAGGGGTTGGCTACACCTTC. The rearrangement joins TRBV6-5 to TRBJ1-2; 10 positions match TRBD1. The J segment lost 7 bases and the V segment lost 6 bases, leaving 5 bases of the junction unmatched. Germline V gives CDR1 MNHEY, CDR2 SVGAGI. The CDR3 consists of 13 residues.